The text below deals with one TCR beta chain. The data stem from a study of blood T cell repertoires in COVID-19. Seattle's cohort entered during active infection and was followed longitudinally. Profiling relied on immunoSEQ multiplex PCR, and the TCRdb table lists in-frame clones only, not all of them. This table has around 180,000 clones, roughly 84% appearing once. The sequenced material came from peripheral blood. The sequence derives from a person aged 65-85 years with COVID-19, enrolled during active disease.

CDR3 coding DNA: TGTGCCACCAGCGGGGAACAGGGAGGCAATCAGCCCCAGCATTTT. Protein product: CATSGEQGGNQPQHF. The chain has TRBV15 and TRBJ1-5, with TRBD1 as a possible D gene (6 bases). CDR1 and CDR2 from the germline V gene are LNHNV and YYDKDF (reference sequence). This CDR3 comprises 15 residues. Deletions cut 5 bases from V and 2 bases from J, with 13 bases between.